The next 4 T cell receptor beta chains were all read from a single sample in a study of cytomegalovirus exposure and HLA in healthy donors. 60 Vbeta and 13 Jbeta primers were used in PCR. Assay used: immunoSEQ multiplex PCR; TCRdb lists only in-frame clones, some missing. The sample includes around 130,000 clones, around 66% of them seen just once. Sequencing used PBMCs. All receptors come from a woman aged 40 to 55 in good health and CMV-seropositive.

The chain is built from TRBV27 and TRBJ1-2; tentative D call: TRBD1 (6 bases). V lost 0 bases and J 6 bases, leaving 23 bases between the germline ends. Germline CDR1 MNHEY, CDR2 SMNVEV (reference sequence). The CDR3 totals 18 residues. The CDR3 coding sequence is TGTGCCAGCAGTTTATCCCTTCGAGGGGGGGGCCCTATGGATGGCTACACCTTC. Its translation is CASSLSLRGGGPMDGYTF.

This clone has more than one count but fewer than ten. The chain is built from TRBV30 and TRBJ1-6; D might be TRBD1 (6 bases). There are 14 residues in the CDR3. Looked up from germline, CDR1 is GTSNPN and CDR2 is SVGIG (reference sequence). V was pared by 2 bases and J by 6 bases, with 11 bases between. CDR3 loop: CAWSSGAGNSPLHF. The CDR3 DNA reads as TGTGCCTGGAGTTCAGGGGCGGGTAATTCACCCCTCCACTTT.

J is TRBJ2-1 and V is TRBV5-1; 12 nucleotides align to TRBD2. CDR1 and CDR2 (germline): SGHRS, YFSETQ. With 6 bases clipped from V and 4 bases from J, the junction kept 14 bases outside the gene matches. The CDR3 consists of 18 residues. CDR3 nucleotide sequence: TGCGCCAGCACCTCTGGACTAGCGGGATACACGACTTACAATGAGCAGTTCTTC. This sequence encodes CASTSGLAGYTTYNEQFF.

The chain recombines TRBV5-1 with TRBJ1-2; possibly TRBD1 for D (5 bases). V shed 0 bases and J shed 6 bases, with 18 bases lying between them. CDR1 and CDR2 (germline): SGHRS, YFSETQ. The CDR3 is 16 amino acids. CDR3 sequence (DNA): TGCGCCAGCAGCTTGGACCCTTCGGCAGGGCAAAATGGCTACACCTTC. Translated: CASSLDPSAGQNGYTF. The full variable domain, with the rest looked up from reference TRBV5-1 and TRBJ1-2, is KAGVTQTPRYLIKTRGQQVTLSCSPISGHRSVSWYQQTPGQGLQFLFEYFSETQRNKGNFPGRFSGRQFSNSRSEMNVSTLELGDSALYLCASSLDPSAGQNGYTFGSGTRLTVV.